Following are 23 T cell receptor beta chains from one sample sequenced in a study of T-cell memory formation after mild COVID-19. TCRdb re-called the 5' RACE reads with MiXCR, one entry per CDR3 protein. The sample lists roughly 580,000 distinct CDR3 sequences, 15% to 20% occurring once. Sample: PBMCs or a T cell subset sorted from them (not recorded which). Receptors originate from an adult woman who had mild COVID-19 (a few samples of this study predate the infection). Cell type and time point are not known.

This chain links TRBV7-9 with TRBJ2-7, with 11 bases aligning to TRBD2. CDR1 is SEHNR and CDR2 is FQNEAQ in the germline V gene (reference sequence). The junction had 4 bases not matched to a gene; V was cut back by 0 bases and J by 3 bases. The CDR3 has 16 residues. The CDR3 region has the DNA TGTGCCAGCAGCTTAGCGACTAGCGGGGAGTTCTACGAGCAGTACTTC. Translation gives CASSLATSGEFYEQYF.

Only a few counts were recorded for this clonotype. The chain joins TRBV6-5 to TRBJ2-7; D might be TRBD1 (6 bases). This CDR3 has 14 residues. The V gene's germline CDR1 is MNHEY and CDR2 SVGAGI. V was pared by 6 bases and J by 1 base, with 13 bases between. DNA of the CDR3: TGTGCCAGCAGATTGGGGACAAGTTCCTACGAGCAGTACTTC. Translated, it gives CASRLGTSSYEQYF.

This clonotype occurred a few times. This chain joins TRBV29-1 and TRBJ2-5; 9 bases are a match to TRBD2. This CDR3 is 17 amino acids long. Germline loops: CDR1 SQVTM, CDR2 ANQGSEA. Losses at the gene ends were 0 bases for V and 4 bases for J; bases not matched to a gene: 12. The CDR3 DNA reads as TGCAGCGTTGAAGATCTGGGGGGTAGCGGGAGCGCAGAGACCCAGTACTTC. Its protein product is CSVEDLGGSGSAETQYF.

This clonotype has ten or more counts. CDR3 region: CASSWALHSTIQYF. The CDR3 coding sequence is TGTGCCAGCAGTTGGGCCCTCCATTCGACCATTCAGTACTTC. This chain links TRBV12-3 or TRBV12-4 with TRBJ2-4; D remains ambiguous. V was cut by 4 bases and J by 9 bases, with 16 bases left in between. This CDR3 spans 14 amino acids.

The chain carries TRBV7-2 and TRBJ2-7, with TRBD1 matching over 8 bases. Per the germline V gene, CDR1 is SGHTA and CDR2 is FQGNSA. The CDR3 runs 17 residues. The J segment lost 2 bases and the V segment lost 5 bases, leaving 14 bases of the junction unmatched. The CDR3 bases are TGTGCCAGCAGCCCCCAGTTGGGCAGGGGGCCAGCCTACGAGCAGTACTTC. Amino acid sequence: CASSPQLGRGPAYEQYF. Combining the CDR3 with reference TRBV7-2 and TRBJ2-7 gives the whole variable domain GAGVSQSPSNKVTEKGKDVELRCDPISGHTALYWYRQSLGQGLEFLIYFQGNSAPDKSGLPSDRFSAERTGGSVSTLTIQRTQQEDSAVYLCASSPQLGRGPAYEQYFGPGTRLTVT.

There are a few counts of this clonotype. The gene calls are TRBV30 and TRBJ2-7; maybe TRBD1 (5 bases). The CDR3 length is 14 residues. V lost 4 bases and J 5 bases, leaving 18 bases between the germline ends. CDR1 and CDR2 (germline): GTSNPN, SVGIG (reference sequence). CDR3 sequence reads: CAWTPLLGVHEQYF. The CDR3 region has the DNA TGTGCCTGGACCCCGTTGTTAGGGGTCCACGAGCAGTACTTC.

This clonotype turned up a few times. This sequence joins TRBV6-6 and TRBJ2-3, with 9 bases that match TRBD2. This CDR3 has 16 amino acids. J gave up 4 bases and V 10 bases, and 15 bases lay outside the gene matches. Germline loops: CDR1 MNHNY, CDR2 SVGAGI (reference sequence). In DNA, the CDR3 is TGTGCCACCACCACAACCGGGGGCGGGAGGGCAGATACGCAGTATTTT. This translates into CATTTTGGGRADTQYF.

The chain employs TRBV6-5 and TRBJ1-1; D unclear. Germline V gene sequence: CDR1 MNHEY, CDR2 SVGAGI. Trimming left V 2 bases short and J 5 bases short, with 9 bases between. CDR3 length: 13 amino acids. The CDR3: CASSYVMGTEAFF. The CDR3 DNA follows: TGTGCCAGCAGTTACGTGATGGGAACTGAAGCTTTCTTT.

The chain recombines TRBV29-1 with TRBJ1-2; D might be TRBD1 (5 bases). V gave up 3 bases and J gave up 3 bases, with 11 bases separating them. Germline CDR1 and CDR2: SQVTM and ANQGSEA. The CDR3 length is 13 residues. This chain's CDR3 is CSVDIRDDYGYTF. CDR3 DNA: TGCAGCGTTGATATCAGGGATGACTATGGCTACACCTTC.

This sequence joins TRBV6-1 and TRBJ2-1, with 12 nucleotides matching TRBD2. Per germline, CDR1 MNHNS and CDR2 SASEGT. Losses at the gene ends were 3 bases for V and 9 bases for J; bases not matched to a gene: 9. The CDR3 length is 16 residues. The CDR3 spells CASSEDPSGGAVEQFF. The CDR3 region has the DNA TGTGCCAGCAGTGAGGACCCTAGCGGGGGGGCCGTTGAGCAGTTCTTC.

The table lists this clonotype with a few counts. The V call is TRBV6-6, the J call TRBJ2-1, with 7 positions matching TRBD1. The CDR3 runs 15 residues. Germline loops: CDR1 MNHNY, CDR2 SVGAGI (reference sequence). V shed 6 bases, J shed 4 bases, and the junction held 9 bases outside the gene matches. For the CDR3, the DNA is TGTGCCAGCAGGAGCCGGGACAGACTGTACAATGAGCAGTTCTTC. Its translation is CASRSRDRLYNEQFF.

This clonotype was detected a few times. The CDR3 loop is CASSQEVRANTGELFF. CDR3 coding DNA: TGTGCCAGCAGCCAAGAAGTACGGGCAAACACCGGGGAGCTGTTTTTT. The genes are TRBV14 and TRBJ2-2; unclear D gene. The CDR3 runs 16 residues. Germline-derived CDR1 and CDR2 are SGHDN and FVKESK. V gave up 0 bases and J gave up 2 bases, with 10 bases separating them.

The chain has TRBV9 and TRBJ2-3; TRBD1 aligns across 7 bases. V trimming: 0 bases; J trimming: 3 bases; junction bases outside the gene matches: 4. The CDR3 runs to 15 residues. CDR1 is SGDLS, CDR2 YYNGEE, per germline. CDR3 sequence (DNA): TGTGCCAGCAGCGTAGAAACGGGACAGACAGATACGCAGTATTTT. Its protein product is CASSVETGQTDTQYF.

This clonotype was seen only a few times. The chain has TRBV24-1 and TRBJ1-1; D possibly corresponds to TRBD1 (5 bases). The CDR3 sequence is 15 residues long. Germline V lookup: CDR1 KGHDR, CDR2 SFDVKD. V lost 4 bases and J 4 bases, leaving 15 bases between the germline ends. The CDR3 region has the DNA TGTGCCACCAGTGAGTCCGGGACGCGGAGCACTGAAGCTTTCTTT. It codes for CATSESGTRSTEAFF.

The chain is built from TRBV10-3 and TRBJ1-2; D unclear. CDR1 and CDR2 from the germline V gene are ENHRY and SYGVKD. The CDR3 is 15 residues long. V was cut by 6 bases and J by 0 bases, with 14 bases left in between. CDR3: CAIRRARLSNYGYTF. CDR3 nucleotides: TGTGCCATCAGACGGGCTAGACTCTCTAACTATGGCTACACCTTC.

The rearrangement joins TRBV6-5 to TRBJ2-1; D unresolved. Per the germline V gene, CDR1 is MNHEY and CDR2 is SVGAGI. The CDR3 loop spans 15 amino acids. Between the trimmed V and J ends, which lost 5 bases and 0 bases, there was a span of 11 bases. The CDR3 DNA reads as TGTGCCAGCAGTCAACTGGCTGCCTCCTACAATGAGCAGTTCTTC. It specifies CASSQLAASYNEQFF.

The gene calls are TRBV7-2 and TRBJ2-3; the match to TRBD2 covers 10 bases. Germline V gives CDR1 SGHTA, CDR2 FQGNSA. V shed 1 base, J shed 1 base, and the junction held 8 bases outside the gene matches. The CDR3 covers 18 residues. CDR3 DNA sequence: TGTGCCAGCAGCTTAGAAGGACTAGCGGAGGGAGGCACAGATACGCAGTATTTT. Translated, it gives CASSLEGLAEGGTDTQYF.

The J gene is TRBJ2-7, the V gene TRBV5-1; 8 bases map to TRBD2. The V gene's germline CDR1 is SGHRS and CDR2 YFSETQ. There are 18 residues in the CDR3. J lost 3 bases, V lost 4 bases, and 18 bases had no gene match. CDR3 loop: CASSHGLALSGAIYEQYF. The CDR3 DNA reads TGCGCCAGCAGCCACGGCCTCGCCCTTAGCGGGGCGATCTACGAGCAGTACTTC.

The chain employs TRBV19 and TRBJ1-1; D is undetermined. CDR1 and CDR2 from the germline V gene are LNHDA and SQIVND (reference sequence). Trimming stripped 8 bases from V and 0 bases from J, with 7 bases between. CDR3 size: 12 residues. The CDR3 region has the DNA TGTGCCAGTGAAGACATGAACACTGAAGCTTTCTTT. Amino acids: CASEDMNTEAFF.

This clonotype was seen a handful of times. The CDR3 spells CASRTGWKETQYF. The CDR3 DNA sequence: TGTGCCAGCAGGACCGGGTGGAAGGAGACCCAGTACTTC. The chain links TRBV25-1 to TRBJ2-5; D gene uncertain. V was shortened by 6 bases and J by 5 bases, with 13 bases between the two germline ends. The germline V gene has CDR1 MGHDK and CDR2 SYGVNS. CDR3 length equals 13 residues. The full variable domain, its missing parts supplied by reference TRBV25-1 and TRBJ2-5, is EADIYQTPRYLVIGTGKKITLECSQTMGHDKMYWYQQDPGMELHLIHYSYGVNSTEKGDLSSESTVSRIRTEHFPLTLESARPSHTSQYLCASRTGWKETQYFGPGTRLLVL.

Regarding this clonotype: No conserved phenylalanine or tryptophan is present at the end of the CDR3, so a read error is the likely explanation. This chain uses TRBV4-2 with TRBJ2-1; D is possibly TRBD2 (6 bases). The CDR3 has 15 residues. CDR1 is LGHNA, CDR2 YNFKEQ, per germline. V was cut by 6 bases and J by 7 bases, with 19 bases left in between. The CDR3 sequence is CASSNQRRELNEQFL. The CDR3 coding sequence is TGTGCCAGCAGTAACCAAAGGAGGGAGTTGAATGAGCAGTTCTTA.

This clonotype was seen a few times. The chain combines TRBV5-6 with TRBJ2-1; D remains ambiguous. CDR1 is SGHDT and CDR2 is YYEEEE in the germline V gene. The CDR3 has 13 residues. V lost 4 bases and J lost 4, with 9 bases in between. DNA of the CDR3: TGTGCCAGCAGCCCACCCCCGTACAATGAGCAGTTCTTC. Translating gives CASSPPPYNEQFF.

This clonotype was seen a few times. The V gene is TRBV7-8, the J gene TRBJ2-3; 11 bases align to TRBD2. The CDR3 sequence is 15 residues long. V shed 6 bases and J 11 bases; nucleotides not matched to a gene: 13. Germline CDR1 and CDR2: SGHVS and FQNEAQ. In DNA, the CDR3 is TGTGCCAGCAGGCAACTAGCGGGAGAGGGCTTAGGGCAGTATTTT. The encoded protein is CASRQLAGEGLGQYF.